This T cell receptor (beta chain) was sequenced for a study of T cells in Graves' hyperthyroidism and ophthalmopathy. There are 14 residues in the CDR3. J lost 5 bases, V lost 3 bases, and 6 bases had no gene match. Germline V gene sequence: CDR1 LGHDT, CDR2 YNNKEL (reference sequence). TCR beta CDR3 regions were amplified from RNA transcripts. First-round RT-PCR of the TCR CDR3 relied on the HTBI primer set. TCRdb redid the calling of the multiplex PCR reads with MiXCR, one entry per CDR3 protein. This sample yields around 580,000 distinct CDR3 sequences, of which around 17% are seen a single time; under 20% belongs to the top ten.

The V call is TRBV3-1, the J call TRBJ2-5; 7 positions agree with TRBD1. This sequence was found in a woman between 18 and 30 years old with Graves' hyperthyroidism. The sample comprised blood. The CDR3 loop is CASSQNRGLETQYF. CDR3 nucleotides: TGTGCCAGCAGCCAGAATAGGGGGCTGGAGACCCAGTACTTC.